A single TCR beta chain is shown here with its context. The antigen is unknown. V was clipped by 0 bases and J by 3 bases; unmatched bases: 4. Germline CDR1 and CDR2: SGDLS and YYNGEE. This CDR3 is built from 15 residues. This sample was included in a study of shared clonotypes between healthy human individuals. Study-level results: Between several donors, naive CD4 clonotypes were shared at a level of about 5%. Clonotype sharing among donors, it was expected, would be affected by sequencing depth. Non-shared clonotypes displayed generation probabilities falling below those of clonotypes present in all four donors.

Repertoires were generated with immunoSEQ multiplex PCR, while TCRdb's copy carries only in-frame clones and drops some. The data contain a few million clones, 90% to 95% of them seen just once; the ten biggest clones take up 0.3% to 0.4%. Sequencing was performed on naive CD4+ T cells from PBMCs. The subset was: CD45RA+ positively selected. The chain recombines TRBV9 with TRBJ2-7; 9 nucleotides align to TRBD2. The clonotype comes from a young man in good health. Some clones in this sample may be carry-over from other donors' samples. CDR3 bases: TGTGCCAGCAGCGTAGCGTCTAGCGGGGACTACGAGCAGTACTTC. Its translation: CASSVASSGDYEQYF.